The TCR beta chain described here comes from a study of Ad26.COV2.S vaccination and SARS-CoV-2 variants. General observations from the study: Total responses of T cells may have been underestimated by the analyses of TCR breadth and depth. Reported findings describe substantial breadth in spike-specific CD8+ and CD4+ T cell responses following vaccination. Participants in the vaccine arm had higher spike-specific TCR breadth; placebo recipients had lower.

Looked up from germline, CDR1 is MNHEY and CDR2 is SMNVEV (reference sequence). This CDR3 spans 15 amino acids. Trimming at V came to 0 bases and at J to 1 base, leaving 2 bases not matched to a gene. Profiled with immunoSEQ multiplex PCR; TCRdb holds only in-frame clones, not every one. The sample yields around 350,000 clones, about 91% seen once. Comments on this clone: Antigen specificity is unknown.

The V call is TRBV27, the J call TRBJ1-2, with 7 bases aligning to TRBD1. Here the sequenced sample was peripheral blood, taken after recovery from COVID-19. This clonotype originated in a human donor who had recovered from COVID-19. CDR3 region: CASSLSRDSNYGYTF. Written as DNA, the CDR3 is TGTGCCAGCAGTTTATCCCGGGACAGTAACTATGGCTACACCTTC.